A selection of T cell receptor beta chains follows, all from one sample in a study of blood T cell repertoires in COVID-19. The repertoire was sequenced with immunoSEQ multiplex PCR; TCRdb's copy has only in-frame clones and lacks some. This sample carries 250,000 to 350,000 clones, 65% to 85% of them seen once, and the ten largest clones take about 1.2%. Sequencing was done on a sample of peripheral blood. Source of these receptors: a woman aged 45-59 years with acute or convalescent COVID-19. Each CDR3 is given with its conserved first and last residue. The order of the fields is D gene, J gene, clone size, V gene, CDR3 protein, CDR3 DNA. A D gene is named only where the DNA matches it firmly. Rows may omit the clone size; those that give it use once, few, many or a size class.

TRBD1,TRBJ1-2,.,TRBV11-3,CASAPEGTARDGYTF,TGTGCCAGCGCCCCCGAGGGGACAGCGAGGGATGGCTACACCTTC
TRBD2,TRBJ2-3,few,TRBV2,CASSEASGGSRDTQYF,TGTGCCAGCAGTGAAGCTAGCGGGGGGTCACGAGATACGCAGTATTTT
TRBD1,TRBJ1-6,.,TRBV30,CAWSYYRTGEGSPLHF,TGTGCCTGGAGTTATTATAGGACAGGGGAAGGTTCACCCCTCCACTTT
TRBD2,TRBJ2-5,.,TRBV5-4,CASSGGTSRETQYF,TGTGCCAGCAGCGGGGGGACTAGTAGGGAGACCCAGTACTTC
.,TRBJ1-5,.,TRBV5-1,CASSLQADQPQHF,TGCGCCAGCAGCTTGCAGGCCGATCAGCCCCAGCATTTT
TRBD2,TRBJ2-1,.,TRBV7-3,CASSLTSGSVKNEQFF,TGTGCCAGCAGCTTAACCAGCGGGAGCGTTAAGAATGAGCAGTTCTTC
TRBD1,TRBJ2-5,.,TRBV5-4,CASSSMLKGQGGETQYF,TGTGCCAGCAGCTCTATGCTCAAGGGACAGGGGGGAGAGACCCAGTACTTC
TRBD1,TRBJ2-3,.,TRBV18,CASSPTPGQSTDTQYF,TGTGCCAGCTCACCCACCCCGGGACAGAGCACAGATACGCAGTATTTT
.,TRBJ1-3,.,TRBV29-1,CSVAEIAGNTIYF,TGCAGCGTCGCGGAAATAGCGGGAAACACCATATATTTT
.,TRBJ1-2,.,TRBV7-8,CASSLGGDYGYTF,TGTGCCAGCAGTCTGGGGGGGGACTATGGCTACACCTTC
.,TRBJ1-2,.,TRBV6-2/TRBV6-3,CASSSGWGYTF,TGTGCCAGCAGTTCCGGTTGGGGCTACACCTTC
.,TRBJ1-3,.,TRBV5-1,CASSLGGGAGNTIYF,TGCGCCAGCAGCTTGGGCGGGGGAGCTGGAAACACCATATATTTT
.,TRBJ1-4,.,TRBV7-9,CASSLAAGDNEKLFF,TGTGCCAGCAGCTTAGCCGCAGGGGATAATGAAAAACTGTTTTTT
TRBD2,TRBJ2-2,.,TRBV25-1,CASSELAGGGTGELFF,TGTGCCAGCAGTGAACTAGCGGGAGGTGGAACCGGGGAGCTGTTTTTT
.,TRBJ1-5,once,TRBV11-1,CASSRGSNQPQHF,TGTGCCAGCAGCAGAGGGAGCAATCAGCCCCAGCATTTT
TRBD1,TRBJ2-7,once,TRBV7-9,CASRPGQGAGEQYF,TGTGCCAGCAGACCAGGACAGGGGGCAGGGGAGCAGTACTTC
.,TRBJ2-5,.,TRBV9,CASSVTTGETQYF,TGTGCCAGCAGCGTCACTACAGGGGAGACCCAGTACTTC
.,TRBJ2-1,.,TRBV7-3,CASSLSGGREQFF,TGTGCCAGCAGCTTATCAGGAGGGCGTGAGCAGTTCTTC